This is a list of T cell receptor beta chains from one sample in a study of beta chain features in type 1 diabetes. Data came from immunoSEQ multiplex PCR; TCRdb stores just in-frame clones and leaves some out. Of around 200,000 clones listed, approximately 13% are singletons. Sequenced sample: central memory CD4+ T cells from blood. The receptors originated from a woman between 18 and 30 years old in good health. Both conserved end residues are part of each CDR3. D genes are given only for firm matches. Rows may omit the clone size; those that give it use once, few, many or a size class.

cdr3_aa	cdr3_nt	j_call	clone_size	d_call	v_call
CASSSLSMTRANEQYF	TGTGCCAGTAGTTCCCTGTCGATGACTAGAGCTAACGAGCAGTACTTC	TRBJ2-7	-	-	TRBV19
CASSWDRPGEQYF	TGCGCCAGCAGCTGGGACAGGCCGGGAGAGCAGTACTTC	TRBJ2-7	few	TRBD1	TRBV5-1
CASTSPRNYGYTF	TGTGCCAGCACCTCCCCCCGTAACTATGGCTACACCTTC	TRBJ1-2	-	-	TRBV28
CASSLPGYHEQYF	TGTGCCAGCAGCTTGCCAGGGTACCACGAGCAGTACTTC	TRBJ2-7	-	-	TRBV5-4
CASSPFGFGNLGTSGRESYNEQFF	TGTGCCAGCTCACCGTTTGGTTTTGGAAACCTCGGGACTAGCGGGAGGGAGTCCTACAATGAGCAGTTCTTC	TRBJ2-1	-	TRBD2	TRBV18
CSVGGTGTPNIQYF	TGCAGCGTTGGAGGGACAGGGACTCCGAACATTCAGTACTTC	TRBJ2-4	-	TRBD1	TRBV29-1
CASTGTAYEQYF	TGTGCCAGCACTGGGACAGCCTACGAGCAGTACTTC	TRBJ2-7	-	TRBD1	TRBV6-6
CASSRLDRGLYYEQFF	TGTGCCAGCAGCCGGTTAGACAGGGGGCTATACTATGAGCAGTTCTTC	TRBJ2-1	-	TRBD1	TRBV5-6
CASSPLLRTGNEQYF	TGTGCCAGCAGCCCACTCCTTAGAACGGGAAACGAGCAGTACTTC	TRBJ2-7	-	-	TRBV7-9
CASRRTSGTGNEQFF	TGTGCCAGCAGAAGGACTAGCGGGACGGGTAATGAGCAGTTCTTC	TRBJ2-1	few	TRBD2	TRBV6-5
CASTGYNEQFF	TGTGCCAGCACAGGGTACAATGAGCAGTTCTTC	TRBJ2-1	few	-	TRBV19
CASRESNQPQHF	TGTGCCAGCAGGGAGAGCAATCAGCCCCAGCATTTT	TRBJ1-5	few	-	TRBV28
CASSLSPRDRGYGYTF	TGTGCCAGCAGCTTAAGCCCCCGGGACAGGGGATATGGCTACACCTTC	TRBJ1-2	-	TRBD1	TRBV7-3
CASSVATGGEYEKLFF	TGTGCCAGCAGCGTAGCTACAGGGGGCGAGTATGAAAAACTGTTTTTT	TRBJ1-4	-	TRBD1	TRBV9
CASNTQRDEQFF	TGTGCCAGCAATACTCAGCGCGATGAGCAGTTCTTC	TRBJ2-1	-	-	TRBV28
CASSRAREGTQYF	TGTGCCAGCAGCAGGGCCCGGGAGGGAACCCAGTACTTC	TRBJ2-5	few	TRBD2	TRBV2
CASRRTEATDTQYF	TGTGCCAGCAGGCGGACAGAGGCGACAGATACGCAGTATTTT	TRBJ2-3	many	-	TRBV5-4
CAWSRGLDFAQFF	TGTGCCTGGAGTCGTGGACTAGACTTCGCGCAGTTCTTC	TRBJ2-1	-	TRBD2	TRBV30
CASSQQANYGYTF	TGTGCCAGCAGCCAACAGGCTAACTATGGCTACACCTTC	TRBJ1-2	-	-	TRBV7-3
CASSEGGAGDTEAFF	TGTGCCAGCAGCGAGGGCGGGGCGGGGGACACTGAAGCTTTCTTT	TRBJ1-1	-	-	TRBV9
CSAEANTEAFF	TGCAGTGCTGAAGCTAACACTGAAGCTTTCTTT	TRBJ1-1	few	-	TRBV20-1
CASSPGLAVSYEQYF	TGTGCCAGCAGCCCGGGACTAGCGGTTTCCTACGAGCAGTACTTC	TRBJ2-7	few	TRBD2	TRBV5-6